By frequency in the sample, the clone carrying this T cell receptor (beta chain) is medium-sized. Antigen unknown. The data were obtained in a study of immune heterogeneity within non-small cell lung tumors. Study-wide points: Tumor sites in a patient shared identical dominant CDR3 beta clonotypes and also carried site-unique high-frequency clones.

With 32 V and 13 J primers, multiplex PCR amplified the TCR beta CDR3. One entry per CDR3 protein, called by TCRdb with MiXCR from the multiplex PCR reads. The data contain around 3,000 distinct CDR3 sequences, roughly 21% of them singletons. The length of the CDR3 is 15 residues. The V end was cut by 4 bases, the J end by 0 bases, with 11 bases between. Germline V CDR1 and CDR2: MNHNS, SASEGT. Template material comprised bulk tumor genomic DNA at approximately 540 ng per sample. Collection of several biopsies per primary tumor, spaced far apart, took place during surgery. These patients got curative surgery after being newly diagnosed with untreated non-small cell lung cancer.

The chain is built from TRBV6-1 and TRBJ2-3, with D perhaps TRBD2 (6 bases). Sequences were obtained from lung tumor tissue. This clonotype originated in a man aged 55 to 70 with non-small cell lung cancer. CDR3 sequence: CASSGSGFSTDTQYF. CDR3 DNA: TGTGCCAGCAGTGGCAGCGGGTTCAGCACAGATACGCAGTATTTT.